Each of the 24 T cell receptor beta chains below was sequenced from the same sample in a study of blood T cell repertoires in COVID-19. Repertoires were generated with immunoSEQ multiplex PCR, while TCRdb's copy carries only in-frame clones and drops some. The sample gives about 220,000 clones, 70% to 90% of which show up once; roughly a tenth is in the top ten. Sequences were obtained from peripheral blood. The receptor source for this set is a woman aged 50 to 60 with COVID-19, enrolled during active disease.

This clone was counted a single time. CDR3 sequence reads: CASSVRSNQPQHF. CDR3 in DNA: TGTGCCAGTAGCGTCAGGAGCAATCAGCCCCAGCATTTT. V and J are TRBV19 and TRBJ1-5, with D unclear. Germline lookup yields CDR1 LNHDA and CDR2 SQIVND (reference sequence). Trimming took off 6 bases at V and 1 base at J, with 7 bases between the two ends. This CDR3 region has 13 residues.

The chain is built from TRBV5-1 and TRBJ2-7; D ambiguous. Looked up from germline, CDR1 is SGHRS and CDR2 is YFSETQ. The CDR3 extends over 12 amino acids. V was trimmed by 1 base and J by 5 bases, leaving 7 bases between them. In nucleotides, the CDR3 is TGCGCCAGCAGCTTGAGGAGCAACGAGCAGTACTTC. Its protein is CASSLRSNEQYF.

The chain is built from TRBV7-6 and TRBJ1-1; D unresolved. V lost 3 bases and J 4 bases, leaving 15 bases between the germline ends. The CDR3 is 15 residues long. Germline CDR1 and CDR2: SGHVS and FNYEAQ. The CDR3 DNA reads TGTGCCAGCAGCTTTGGGCGGGAGGGAAGCACTGAAGCTTTCTTT. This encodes CASSFGREGSTEAFF.

CDR3 nucleotides: TGTGCCTGTAGATGGGGGGGGACCGGGGAGCTGTTTTTT. It encodes CACRWGGTGELFF. The genes are TRBV30 and TRBJ2-2; 7 nucleotides line up with TRBD2. Germline loops: CDR1 GTSNPN, CDR2 SVGIG (reference sequence). CDR3 length: 13 amino acids. V dropped 6 bases and J dropped 5; count of bases not matched to a gene: 6.

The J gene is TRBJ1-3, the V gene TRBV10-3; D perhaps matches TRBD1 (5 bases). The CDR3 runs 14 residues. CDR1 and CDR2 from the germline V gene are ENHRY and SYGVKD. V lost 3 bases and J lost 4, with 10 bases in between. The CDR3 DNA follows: TGTGCCATCAGTGATTCGGACACAGGAAACACCATATATTTT. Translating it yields CAISDSDTGNTIYF.

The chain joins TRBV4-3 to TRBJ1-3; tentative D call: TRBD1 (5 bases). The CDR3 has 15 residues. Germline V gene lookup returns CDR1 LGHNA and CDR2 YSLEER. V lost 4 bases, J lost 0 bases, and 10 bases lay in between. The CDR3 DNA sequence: TGCGCCAGCAGCCCGGGGACTTCCTCTGGAAACACCATATATTTT. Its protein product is CASSPGTSSGNTIYF.

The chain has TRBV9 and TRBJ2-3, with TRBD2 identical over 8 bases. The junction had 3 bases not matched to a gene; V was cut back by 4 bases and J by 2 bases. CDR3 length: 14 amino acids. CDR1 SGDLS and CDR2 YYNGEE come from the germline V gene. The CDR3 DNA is TGTGCCAGCAGCCCAGCGGGAGTCACAGATACGCAGTATTTT. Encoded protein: CASSPAGVTDTQYF. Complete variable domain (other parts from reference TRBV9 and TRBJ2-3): DSGVTQTPKHLITATGQRVTLRCSPRSGDLSVYWYQQSLDQGLQFLIQYYNGEERAKGNILERFSAQQFPDLHSELNLSSLELGDSALYFCASSPAGVTDTQYFGPGTRLTVL.

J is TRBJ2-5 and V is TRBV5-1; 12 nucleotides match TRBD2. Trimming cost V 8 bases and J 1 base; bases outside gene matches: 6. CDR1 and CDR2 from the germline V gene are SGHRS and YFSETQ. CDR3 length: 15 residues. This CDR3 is CASLAGGSPQETQYF. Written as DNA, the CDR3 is TGCGCCAGTCTAGCGGGGGGGTCCCCCCAAGAGACCCAGTACTTC.

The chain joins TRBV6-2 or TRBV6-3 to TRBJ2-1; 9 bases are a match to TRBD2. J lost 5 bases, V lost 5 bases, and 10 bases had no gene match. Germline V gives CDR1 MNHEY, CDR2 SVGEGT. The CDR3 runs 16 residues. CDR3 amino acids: CASSPRGPSGDNEQFF. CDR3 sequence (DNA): TGTGCCAGCAGTCCCCGCGGGCCTAGCGGGGACAATGAGCAGTTCTTC.

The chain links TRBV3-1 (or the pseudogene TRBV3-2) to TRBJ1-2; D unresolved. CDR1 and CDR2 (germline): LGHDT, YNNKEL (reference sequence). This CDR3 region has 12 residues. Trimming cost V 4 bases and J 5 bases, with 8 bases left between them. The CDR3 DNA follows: TGTGCCAGCAGCCCCGGGAGATATGGCTACACCTTC. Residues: CASSPGRYGYTF.

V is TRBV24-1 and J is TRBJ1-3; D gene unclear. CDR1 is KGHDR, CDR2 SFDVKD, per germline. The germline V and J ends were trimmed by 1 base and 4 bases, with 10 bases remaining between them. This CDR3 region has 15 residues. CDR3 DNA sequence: TGTGCCACCAGTGATTTTGCCCAGAAAGGAAACACCATATATTTT. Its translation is CATSDFAQKGNTIYF.

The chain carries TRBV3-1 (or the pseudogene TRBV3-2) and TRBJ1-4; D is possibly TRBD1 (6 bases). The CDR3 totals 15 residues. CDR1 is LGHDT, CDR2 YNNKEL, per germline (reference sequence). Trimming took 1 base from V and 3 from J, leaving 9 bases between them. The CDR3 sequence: CASSQGAGANEKLFF. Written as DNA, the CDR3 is TGTGCCAGCAGCCAAGGGGCAGGGGCTAATGAAAAACTGTTTTTT.

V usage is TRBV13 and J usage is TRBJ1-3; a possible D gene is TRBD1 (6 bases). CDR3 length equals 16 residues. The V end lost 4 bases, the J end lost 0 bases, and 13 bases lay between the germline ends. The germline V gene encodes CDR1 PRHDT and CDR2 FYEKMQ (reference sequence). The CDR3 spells CASSSRTENSGNTIYF. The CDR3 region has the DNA TGTGCCAGCAGCTCCCGGACAGAAAACTCTGGAAACACCATATATTTT. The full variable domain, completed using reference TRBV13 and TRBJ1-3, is AAGVIQSPRHLIKEKRETATLKCYPIPRHDTVYWYQQGPGQDPQFLISFYEKMQSDKGSIPDRFSAQQFSDYHSELNMSSLELGDSALYFCASSSRTENSGNTIYFGEGSWLTVV.

CDR3 region: CATSRDPDEQYV. The CDR3 nucleotides are TGTGCCACCAGCAGAGACCCTGACGAGCAGTACGTC. The J gene is TRBJ2-7, the V gene TRBV15; D remains ambiguous. Germline V gives CDR1 LNHNV, CDR2 YYDKDF (reference sequence). Trimming took off 0 bases at V and 5 bases at J, with 5 bases between the two ends. The CDR3 has 12 residues.

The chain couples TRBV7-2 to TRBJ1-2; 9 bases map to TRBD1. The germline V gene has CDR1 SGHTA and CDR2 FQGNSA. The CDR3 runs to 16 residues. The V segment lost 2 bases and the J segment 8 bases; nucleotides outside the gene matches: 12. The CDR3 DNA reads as TGTGCCAGCAGCTTAATGGGTATACAGGGGGCAAGCGGCTACACCTTC. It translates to CASSLMGIQGASGYTF.

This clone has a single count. The CDR3 bases are TGTGCCAGCAGCTCGAAACAACAGGGAACGAACCAGCCCCAGCATTTT. Translation gives CASSSKQQGTNQPQHF. The rearrangement joins TRBV7-2 to TRBJ1-5, with TRBD1 as a possible D gene (6 bases). V dropped 4 bases and J dropped 7 bases, with 20 bases sitting between them. CDR3 size: 16 residues. Germline loops: CDR1 SGHTA, CDR2 FQGNSA.

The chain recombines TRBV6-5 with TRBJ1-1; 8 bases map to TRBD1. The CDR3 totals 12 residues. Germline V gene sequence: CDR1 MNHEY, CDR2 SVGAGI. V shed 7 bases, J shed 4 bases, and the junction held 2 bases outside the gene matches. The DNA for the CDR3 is TGTGCCAGCAACAGGGGGGGCACTGAAGCTTTCTTT. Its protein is CASNRGGTEAFF.

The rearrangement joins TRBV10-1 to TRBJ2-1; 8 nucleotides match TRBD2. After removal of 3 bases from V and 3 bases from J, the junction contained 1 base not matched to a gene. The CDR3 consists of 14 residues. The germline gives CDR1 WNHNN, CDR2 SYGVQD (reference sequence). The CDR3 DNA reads TGCGCCAGCAGTGAAGCGGGGGACTACAATGAGCAGTTCTTC. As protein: CASSEAGDYNEQFF.

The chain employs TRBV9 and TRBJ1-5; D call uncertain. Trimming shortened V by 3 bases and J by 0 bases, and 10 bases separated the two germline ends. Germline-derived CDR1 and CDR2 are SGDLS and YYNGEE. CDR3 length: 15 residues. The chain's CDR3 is CASSENGHSNQPQHF. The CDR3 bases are TGTGCCAGCAGCGAAAATGGCCATAGCAATCAGCCCCAGCATTTT.

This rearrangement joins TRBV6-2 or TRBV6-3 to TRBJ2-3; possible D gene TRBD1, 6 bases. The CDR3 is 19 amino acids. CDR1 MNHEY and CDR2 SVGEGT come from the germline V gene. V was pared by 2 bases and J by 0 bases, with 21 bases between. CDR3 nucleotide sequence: TGTGCCAGCAGTTACACACCAATCACGGGACAAACTAGCACAGATACGCAGTATTTT. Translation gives CASSYTPITGQTSTDTQYF.

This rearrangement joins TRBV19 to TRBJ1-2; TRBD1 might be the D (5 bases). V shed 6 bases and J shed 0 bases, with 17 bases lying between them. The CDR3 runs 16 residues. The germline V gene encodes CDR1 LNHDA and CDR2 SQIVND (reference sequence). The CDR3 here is CASSWPRGPPNYGYTF. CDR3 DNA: TGTGCCAGTAGCTGGCCGCGGGGCCCTCCTAACTATGGCTACACCTTC.

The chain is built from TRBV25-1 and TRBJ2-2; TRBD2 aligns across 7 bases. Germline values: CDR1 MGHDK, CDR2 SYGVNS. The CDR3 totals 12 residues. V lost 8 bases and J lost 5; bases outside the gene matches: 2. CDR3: CASRRGTGELFF. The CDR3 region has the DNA TGTGCCAGCCGGCGGGGGACCGGGGAGCTGTTTTTT.

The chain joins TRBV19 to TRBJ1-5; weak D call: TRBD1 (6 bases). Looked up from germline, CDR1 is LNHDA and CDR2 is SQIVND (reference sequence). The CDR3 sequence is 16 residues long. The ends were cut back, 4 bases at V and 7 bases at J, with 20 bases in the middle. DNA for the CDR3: TGTGCCAGTAGTAAGGGGACACAGGTAGTTAACCAGCCCCAGCATTTT. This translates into CASSKGTQVVNQPQHF.

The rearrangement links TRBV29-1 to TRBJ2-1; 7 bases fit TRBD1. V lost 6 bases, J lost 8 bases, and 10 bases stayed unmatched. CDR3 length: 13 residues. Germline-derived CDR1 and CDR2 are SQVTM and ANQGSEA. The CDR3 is CSVATGTVDEQFF. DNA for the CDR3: TGCAGCGTCGCGACCGGGACAGTCGATGAGCAGTTCTTC.